These T cell receptor beta chains were read from a single sample in a study of T cell responses to AZD1222 COVID-19 vaccine. Here immunoSEQ multiplex PCR was the method, and the copy in TCRdb shows in-frame clones only, minus some. The repertoire holds roughly 170,000 clones, with 94% as singletons. The sequencing here drew on peripheral blood, taken 28 days after the second AZD1222 dose. The receptors originated from an adult who received the AZD1222 COVID-19 vaccine. Both conserved end residues are part of each CDR3. The D gene is left open where the match is weak. Clone size is not always given. Where it is, it says once, few, many or a class for expanded clones.

D gene: NA; clone size: NA; J gene: TRBJ2-2; V gene: TRBV5-8; CDR3 protein: CASSRPGSTADTGELFF; CDR3 DNA: TGTGCCAGCAGTAGACCGGGGTCCACCGCCGACACCGGGGAGCTGTTTTTT
D gene: NA; clone size: few; J gene: TRBJ1-4; V gene: TRBV28; CDR3 protein: CASSSPYKKGKLFF; CDR3 DNA: TGTGCCAGCAGTTCCCCTTATAAGAAGGGTAAACTGTTTTTT
D gene: NA; clone size: NA; J gene: TRBJ1-3; V gene: TRBV4-3; CDR3 protein: CASSRSNEPGNTIYF; CDR3 DNA: TGCGCCAGCAGCCGCAGCAATGAGCCCGGAAACACCATATATTTT
D gene: NA; clone size: NA; J gene: TRBJ1-2; V gene: TRBV12-3/TRBV12-4; CDR3 protein: CASRAGANYGYTF; CDR3 DNA: TGTGCCAGCAGGGCAGGGGCAAACTATGGCTACACCTTC
D gene: NA; clone size: NA; J gene: TRBJ1-1; V gene: TRBV20-1; CDR3 protein: CSARWSEAFF; CDR3 DNA: TGCAGTGCTAGGTGGTCTGAAGCTTTCTTT
D gene: TRBD1; clone size: NA; J gene: TRBJ2-7; V gene: TRBV3-1/TRBV3-2; CDR3 protein: CASSPNRGGYEQYF; CDR3 DNA: TGTGCCAGCAGCCCCAACAGGGGTGGCTACGAGCAGTACTTC
D gene: NA; clone size: NA; J gene: TRBJ1-1; V gene: TRBV15; CDR3 protein: CATSRETGFAEAFF; CDR3 DNA: TGTGCCACCAGCAGAGAAACAGGGTTCGCTGAAGCTTTCTTT
D gene: TRBD1; clone size: once; J gene: TRBJ1-1; V gene: TRBV27; CDR3 protein: CASSLSAQGVTEAFF; CDR3 DNA: TGTGCCAGCAGTTTAAGCGCACAGGGGGTAACTGAAGCTTTCTTT
D gene: TRBD2; clone size: NA; J gene: TRBJ2-3; V gene: TRBV5-1; CDR3 protein: CASSLRLAGGPEGDTQYF; CDR3 DNA: TGCGCCAGCAGCTTGCGGCTAGCGGGGGGGCCCGAGGGCGATACGCAGTATTTT
D gene: NA; clone size: NA; J gene: TRBJ2-1; V gene: TRBV5-8; CDR3 protein: CASTGGGGPADEQFF; CDR3 DNA: TGTGCCAGCACCGGGGGAGGGGGGCCGGCCGATGAGCAGTTCTTC
D gene: NA; clone size: NA; J gene: TRBJ2-7; V gene: TRBV2; CDR3 protein: CASSDTGTPYEQYF; CDR3 DNA: TGTGCCAGCAGTGACACCGGGACTCCCTACGAGCAGTACTTC
D gene: NA; clone size: NA; J gene: TRBJ2-5; V gene: TRBV5-4; CDR3 protein: CASSREIGAGQETQYF; CDR3 DNA: TGTGCCAGCAGCCGAGAAATAGGGGCAGGGCAAGAGACCCAGTACTTC
D gene: TRBD1; clone size: NA; J gene: TRBJ1-5; V gene: TRBV27; CDR3 protein: CASSDRGGVKPQHF; CDR3 DNA: TGTGCCAGCAGTGACAGGGGAGGAGTGAAGCCCCAGCATTTT
D gene: NA; clone size: NA; J gene: TRBJ1-5; V gene: TRBV6-1; CDR3 protein: CASSEFIGEGNQPQHF; CDR3 DNA: TGTGCCAGCAGTGAATTTATAGGGGAGGGCAATCAGCCCCAGCATTTT
D gene: NA; clone size: NA; J gene: TRBJ2-7; V gene: TRBV11-2; CDR3 protein: CASSPRTGNSYEQYF; CDR3 DNA: TGTGCCAGCAGCCCGAGAACAGGGAATTCCTACGAGCAGTACTTC
D gene: NA; clone size: NA; J gene: TRBJ1-1; V gene: TRBV11-2; CDR3 protein: CASSLGGQQGTEAFF; CDR3 DNA: TGTGCCAGCAGCTTAGGCGGACAGCAAGGCACTGAAGCTTTCTTT
D gene: NA; clone size: NA; J gene: TRBJ2-7; V gene: TRBV10-1; CDR3 protein: CASSESDLARSSSEQYF; CDR3 DNA: TGCGCCAGCAGTGAGTCGGACTTAGCGCGATCAAGTTCCGAGCAGTACTTC
D gene: NA; clone size: once; J gene: TRBJ1-2; V gene: TRBV11-2; CDR3 protein: CASSASGSSYGYTF; CDR3 DNA: TGTGCCAGCAGCGCCTCAGGGAGTTCCTATGGCTACACCTTC
D gene: NA; clone size: NA; J gene: TRBJ2-7; V gene: TRBV19; CDR3 protein: CASSEGGPYEQYF; CDR3 DNA: TGTGCCAGTAGTGAGGGGGGGCCTTACGAGCAGTACTTC
D gene: NA; clone size: few; J gene: TRBJ1-6; V gene: TRBV27; CDR3 protein: CASRLSYNSPLHF; CDR3 DNA: TGTGCCAGTCGGCTCTCCTATAATTCACCCCTCCACTTT
D gene: NA; clone size: NA; J gene: TRBJ2-7; V gene: TRBV7-9; CDR3 protein: CASSAAGAYEQYF; CDR3 DNA: TGTGCCAGCAGCGCCGCCGGGGCCTACGAGCAGTACTTC
D gene: NA; clone size: NA; J gene: TRBJ1-2; V gene: TRBV5-6; CDR3 protein: CASSLQGSRIYGYTF; CDR3 DNA: TGTGCCAGCAGCTTGCAGGGCAGTCGAATCTATGGCTACACCTTC
D gene: NA; clone size: NA; J gene: TRBJ2-7; V gene: TRBV6-2/TRBV6-3; CDR3 protein: CASSWRHREYEQYF; CDR3 DNA: TGTGCCAGCAGTTGGAGACACAGGGAATACGAGCAGTACTTC
D gene: NA; clone size: NA; J gene: TRBJ2-7; V gene: TRBV29-1; CDR3 protein: CSVARQKTIYEQYF; CDR3 DNA: TGCAGCGTCGCTCGACAGAAAACCATCTACGAGCAGTACTTC
D gene: NA; clone size: once; J gene: TRBJ2-1; V gene: TRBV28; CDR3 protein: CASSFLGATSYNEQFF; CDR3 DNA: TGTGCCAGCAGTTTTTTGGGGGCCACCTCCTACAATGAGCAGTTCTTC
D gene: NA; clone size: NA; J gene: TRBJ1-6; V gene: TRBV24-1; CDR3 protein: CAAKQGGPGEHYSPLHF; CDR3 DNA: TGTGCCGCTAAACAGGGTGGACCTGGCGAGCATTATTCACCCCTCCACTTT
D gene: TRBD1; clone size: NA; J gene: TRBJ1-6; V gene: TRBV19; CDR3 protein: CASSVMDRGLAFSPLHF; CDR3 DNA: TGTGCCAGTAGTGTGATGGACAGGGGTTTGGCGTTTTCACCCCTCCACTTT
D gene: TRBD1; clone size: NA; J gene: TRBJ1-1; V gene: TRBV11-3; CDR3 protein: CASSLRTGNTEAFF; CDR3 DNA: TGTGCCAGCAGCTTGAGGACAGGAAACACTGAAGCTTTCTTT
D gene: TRBD1; clone size: few; J gene: TRBJ1-1; V gene: TRBV6-2/TRBV6-3; CDR3 protein: CASSYLLDRAAEAFF; CDR3 DNA: TGTGCCAGCAGTTACTTATTGGACAGGGCGGCTGAAGCTTTCTTT
D gene: TRBD1; clone size: NA; J gene: TRBJ1-1; V gene: TRBV6-5; CDR3 protein: CASRPTGGREAFF; CDR3 DNA: TGTGCCAGCAGGCCAACAGGGGGCCGGGAAGCTTTCTTT
D gene: NA; clone size: once; J gene: TRBJ2-2; V gene: TRBV9; CDR3 protein: CASSPQPNTGELFF; CDR3 DNA: TGTGCCAGCAGCCCACAGCCGAACACCGGGGAGCTGTTTTTT
D gene: NA; clone size: NA; J gene: TRBJ1-6; V gene: TRBV6-5; CDR3 protein: CATRAGGDNSPLHF; CDR3 DNA: TGTGCCACCCGTGCGGGGGGCGATAATTCACCCCTCCACTTT
D gene: NA; clone size: NA; J gene: TRBJ1-1; V gene: TRBV6-6; CDR3 protein: CASSRRGSEAFF; CDR3 DNA: TGTGCCAGCAGTCGACGCGGCTCCGAAGCTTTCTTT
D gene: NA; clone size: NA; J gene: TRBJ1-3; V gene: TRBV28; CDR3 protein: CASTNDWGNTIYF; CDR3 DNA: TGTGCCAGCACCAACGATTGGGGAAACACCATATATTTT
D gene: NA; clone size: NA; J gene: TRBJ1-3; V gene: TRBV4-1; CDR3 protein: CVSSQEGTSGNTIYF; CDR3 DNA: TGCGTCAGCAGCCAAGAAGGGACGTCTGGAAACACCATATATTTT
D gene: NA; clone size: NA; J gene: TRBJ1-2; V gene: TRBV5-6; CDR3 protein: CASSLVATPRSGYTF; CDR3 DNA: TGTGCCAGCAGCTTGGTCGCAACTCCCAGGAGTGGCTACACCTTC
D gene: NA; clone size: NA; J gene: TRBJ2-7; V gene: TRBV6-6; CDR3 protein: CASSYSATDHYEQYF; CDR3 DNA: TGTGCCAGCAGTTACTCGGCTACAGACCACTACGAGCAGTACTTC
D gene: NA; clone size: NA; J gene: TRBJ2-2; V gene: TRBV2; CDR3 protein: CASSRDAFANTGELFF; CDR3 DNA: TGTGCCAGCAGCAGGGACGCATTCGCGAACACCGGGGAGCTGTTTTTT
D gene: NA; clone size: NA; J gene: TRBJ2-1; V gene: TRBV20-1; CDR3 protein: CSARQYNEQFF; CDR3 DNA: TGCAGTGCTAGGCAGTACAATGAGCAGTTCTTC
D gene: NA; clone size: few; J gene: TRBJ2-7; V gene: TRBV7-8; CDR3 protein: CASRRRGDYEQYF; CDR3 DNA: TGTGCCAGCAGGAGGAGGGGGGACTACGAGCAGTACTTC
D gene: NA; clone size: NA; J gene: TRBJ2-1; V gene: TRBV11-3; CDR3 protein: CASSLDTDEQFF; CDR3 DNA: TGTGCCAGCAGCCTTGACACTGATGAGCAGTTCTTC
D gene: NA; clone size: NA; J gene: TRBJ1-3; V gene: TRBV28; CDR3 protein: CASANAGYSGNTIYF; CDR3 DNA: TGTGCCAGCGCTAATGCAGGGTACTCTGGAAACACCATATATTTT
D gene: NA; clone size: NA; J gene: TRBJ1-1; V gene: TRBV6-6; CDR3 protein: CASSYSPEGTEAFF; CDR3 DNA: TGTGCCAGCAGTTACTCGCCAGAGGGGACTGAAGCTTTCTTT
D gene: TRBD1; clone size: NA; J gene: TRBJ1-2; V gene: TRBV10-3; CDR3 protein: CAISDGTGLAGADYTF; CDR3 DNA: TGTGCCATCAGTGATGGGACAGGGTTGGCCGGGGCTGACTACACCTTC
D gene: NA; clone size: NA; J gene: TRBJ1-5; V gene: TRBV24-1; CDR3 protein: CATSDADSQHQPQHF; CDR3 DNA: TGTGCCACCAGTGATGCAGACAGTCAGCATCAGCCCCAGCATTTT
D gene: TRBD2; clone size: NA; J gene: TRBJ2-7; V gene: TRBV3-1/TRBV3-2; CDR3 protein: CASSALAGVNEQYF; CDR3 DNA: TGTGCCAGCAGCGCTCTAGCGGGAGTGAACGAGCAGTACTTC
D gene: TRBD1; clone size: NA; J gene: TRBJ2-1; V gene: TRBV15; CDR3 protein: CATDTGTGGNEQFF; CDR3 DNA: TGTGCCACAGACACCGGGACAGGGGGGAATGAGCAGTTCTTC
D gene: NA; clone size: once; J gene: TRBJ2-1; V gene: TRBV27; CDR3 protein: CASRLQGDKRWNEQFF; CDR3 DNA: TGTGCCAGCAGACTACAGGGTGACAAACGGTGGAATGAGCAGTTCTTC
D gene: NA; clone size: NA; J gene: TRBJ1-2; V gene: TRBV2; CDR3 protein: CASSTGKYYGYTF; CDR3 DNA: TGTGCCAGCAGTACAGGGAAGTACTATGGCTACACCTTC
D gene: NA; clone size: NA; J gene: TRBJ2-6; V gene: TRBV5-1; CDR3 protein: CASSLVGGPGANVLTF; CDR3 DNA: TGCGCCAGCAGCTTGGTTGGGGGACCTGGGGCCAACGTCCTGACTTTC
D gene: NA; clone size: NA; J gene: TRBJ1-1; V gene: TRBV7-9; CDR3 protein: CASSQVEAFF; CDR3 DNA: TGTGCCAGCAGCCAGGTTGAAGCTTTCTTT
D gene: TRBD2; clone size: NA; J gene: TRBJ2-5; V gene: TRBV5-4; CDR3 protein: CASSFGLAGAAQETQYF; CDR3 DNA: TGTGCCAGCAGCTTTGGACTAGCGGGGGCCGCCCAAGAGACCCAGTACTTC
D gene: NA; clone size: once; J gene: TRBJ1-5; V gene: TRBV4-1; CDR3 protein: CASSPPLSNQPQHF; CDR3 DNA: TGCGCCAGCAGCCCACCCCTAAGCAATCAGCCCCAGCATTTT
D gene: NA; clone size: NA; J gene: TRBJ1-2; V gene: TRBV7-9; CDR3 protein: CASSLGGYYGYTF; CDR3 DNA: TGTGCCAGCAGCTTAGGCGGATACTATGGCTACACCTTC
D gene: NA; clone size: NA; J gene: TRBJ1-1; V gene: TRBV5-1; CDR3 protein: CASSLSSGLSTEAFF; CDR3 DNA: TGCGCCAGCAGCTTATCAAGCGGACTTTCCACTGAAGCTTTCTTT